These T cell receptor beta chains were read from a single sample in a study of regulatory T cells in long-lasting Graves disease. A single record per CDR3 protein comes from TCRdb applying MiXCR to the multiplex PCR reads. This table has about 470,000 distinct CDR3 sequences, roughly 15% appearing once. These same records also appear under a second study, on T cells in Graves' hyperthyroidism and ophthalmopathy.

Material: peripheral blood mononuclear cells (PBMCs), obtained at new diagnosis, from a patient treated with antithyroid drugs. These TCRs come from a man aged 35 to 55 with Graves disease. Each CDR3 is given with its conserved first and last residue. A D gene is named only where the DNA matches it firmly. Rows may omit the clone size; those that give it use once, few, many or a size class.

DNA | CDR3 | J | size | D | V
TGTGCCAGTAGTGTCTTAGAAGGGGCGAGGGACGAGCAGTACTTC | CASSVLEGARDEQYF | TRBJ2-7 | NA | NA | TRBV19
TGCAGCGTTGAAGAGTTCGATACGCAGTATTTT | CSVEEFDTQYF | TRBJ2-3 | NA | NA | TRBV29-1
TGCAGTGCTAGAGAGGCGGGGAGAGGCTACGAGCAGTACTTC | CSAREAGRGYEQYF | TRBJ2-7 | many | NA | TRBV20-1
TGTGCCAGCAGCTTAGGCGGGAGTCGGGCAGATACGCAGTATTTT | CASSLGGSRADTQYF | TRBJ2-3 | many | TRBD2 | TRBV11-3
TGTGCCAGCAGTGTGTCTGGGGGTGTCAATCAGCCCCAGCATTTT | CASSVSGGVNQPQHF | TRBJ1-5 | many | NA | TRBV27
TGTGCCAGCAGTTTACTAGCGGGAGTTGGGAATGAGCAGTTCTTC | CASSLLAGVGNEQFF | TRBJ2-1 | many | TRBD2 | TRBV12-3/TRBV12-4
TGCAGTGCTAGAGATATAAGGGGAGCTTTGACTCAGCCCCAGCATTTT | CSARDIRGALTQPQHF | TRBJ1-5 | few | NA | TRBV20-1
TGTGCCAGCAGTTCCCAGGGCGGCGATACGCAGTATTTT | CASSSQGGDTQYF | TRBJ2-3 | many | NA | TRBV12-3/TRBV12-4
TGCAGTGCTCCCGACAGAGTCTCTGGAAACACCATATATTTT | CSAPDRVSGNTIYF | TRBJ1-3 | few | NA | TRBV20-1
TGCGCCAGCAGTGATGGGGTAACTAGTGGGGCACCCCTCCACTTT | CASSDGVTSGAPLHF | TRBJ1-6 | many | NA | TRBV10-2
TGTGCCAGCAGCCTGCGAGCGGGAACCTTCCGCGAGCAGTACTTC | CASSLRAGTFREQYF | TRBJ2-7 | NA | TRBD2 | TRBV3-1
TGTGCCAGCAGTTCGACCGGGACTCAGAACACCGGGGAGCTGTTTTTT | CASSSTGTQNTGELFF | TRBJ2-2 | many | NA | TRBV7-9
TGTGCCACCAGTGAGGGGACTAGCGGCTACGAGCAGTACTTC | CATSEGTSGYEQYF | TRBJ2-7 | many | TRBD2 | TRBV24-1
TGTGCCAGCATCCTCACGGGAGCTCTGGCTGAGCAGTTCTTC | CASILTGALAEQFF | TRBJ2-1 | many | NA | TRBV12-3/TRBV12-4
TGTGCCAGCAGCCAGCGGGTAGCGGGAGGGCCTTATGAGCAGTTCTTC | CASSQRVAGGPYEQFF | TRBJ2-1 | NA | TRBD2 | TRBV3-1
TGTGCCAGCAGCCCCGCAGGGGAACTAGGAGCGAATGAGCAGTTCTTC | CASSPAGELGANEQFF | TRBJ2-1 | NA | NA | TRBV9
TGTGCCAGCAGTTTTTTTCTCTTAGGGGGCGGAGAGACCCAGTACTTC | CASSFFLLGGGETQYF | TRBJ2-5 | many | TRBD1 | TRBV28
TGTGCCAGCAGCGTGGCAGGGGCCGATTACGAGCAGTACTTC | CASSVAGADYEQYF | TRBJ2-7 | many | NA | TRBV9
TGTGCCAGCTTGGGCAGGTGGAACGAGCAGTACTTC | CASLGRWNEQYF | TRBJ2-7 | many | NA | TRBV2
TGTGCCAGCAGCGGGGACAGGGACTATGGCTACACCTTC | CASSGDRDYGYTF | TRBJ1-2 | NA | TRBD1 | TRBV12-3/TRBV12-4
TGCAGTGCTAGGAGGGACAGTAGCCAGCCCCAGCATTTT | CSARRDSSQPQHF | TRBJ1-5 | few | TRBD1 | TRBV20-1
TGCGCCAGCAGTGCAGCATTGAACACCGGGGAGCTGTTTTTT | CASSAALNTGELFF | TRBJ2-2 | few | NA | TRBV10-1
TGTGCCAGCAGGACAGGGCGGTTGGGGGCCAACGTCCTGACTTTC | CASRTGRLGANVLTF | TRBJ2-6 | many | TRBD1 | TRBV27
TGTGCCAGCAGCGGGATGGAAGAGACCCAGTACTTC | CASSGMEETQYF | TRBJ2-5 | many | NA | TRBV11-3
TGTGCCAGCAGCTTAAAATCAAGCGGGAGGAGATCCGGGGAGCTGTTTTTT | CASSLKSSGRRSGELFF | TRBJ2-2 | many | TRBD2 | TRBV7-2
TGTGCCATCACTCGGGGCGGGAGTAGCGGGGAGCTGTTTTTT | CAITRGGSSGELFF | TRBJ2-2 | many | TRBD2 | TRBV28
TGCAGGGCCCCTAGGAACACTGAAGCTTTCTTT | CRAPRNTEAFF | TRBJ1-1 | many | NA | TRBV20-1
TGCAGTGCTAGCGGGGGCAGGGGAGGGGTCTACACCGGGGAGCTGTTTTTT | CSASGGRGGVYTGELFF | TRBJ2-2 | few | NA | TRBV20-1
TGCGCCAGCAGGGGGGGAGGTGGGTACGAGCAGTACTTC | CASRGGGGYEQYF | TRBJ2-7 | many | NA | TRBV5-1
TGTGCCAGCAGCTCGTCACAGGGGAGCATGAACACTGAAGCTTTCTTT | CASSSSQGSMNTEAFF | TRBJ1-1 | many | TRBD1 | TRBV11-2
TGTGCCAGCAGCCCTCGGACCTTGGGGAGCTCTGGAAACACCATATATTTT | CASSPRTLGSSGNTIYF | TRBJ1-3 | NA | NA | TRBV7-8
TGCGCCAGCAGTACGGATAGCGGGAGTGGGTACGAGCAGTACTTC | CASSTDSGSGYEQYF | TRBJ2-7 | many | TRBD2 | TRBV5-1
TGTGCCAGTAGTATAGTGGACAGCTCCTACGAGCAGTACTTC | CASSIVDSSYEQYF | TRBJ2-7 | NA | NA | TRBV19
TGTGCCAGCAGCCCGGGGCTAGGGTTCCTCCACGAGCAGTACTTC | CASSPGLGFLHEQYF | TRBJ2-7 | many | NA | TRBV6-1
TGTGCCAGCAGCCTTACCGGGACATTGAACACTGAAGCTTTCTTT | CASSLTGTLNTEAFF | TRBJ1-1 | NA | NA | TRBV7-3
TGCAGTGCTAGAGGGGGGGATCAGCCCCAGCATTTT | CSARGGDQPQHF | TRBJ1-5 | NA | NA | TRBV20-1
TGTGCCAGCAGCCCGGGGACTAGCGGGACTGAGACCCAGTACTTC | CASSPGTSGTETQYF | TRBJ2-5 | few | TRBD2 | TRBV11-2
TGTGCCAGTAGTACGCTTAGAGGTATTCGCACAGATACGCAGTATTTT | CASSTLRGIRTDTQYF | TRBJ2-3 | NA | NA | TRBV19
TGCAGTGCTAGAGAAGACGGGAGAGGCGGTGAGCAGTTCTTC | CSAREDGRGGEQFF | TRBJ2-1 | many | NA | TRBV20-1
TGCGCCAGCAGTGATCGACAGGGGGCTTCACCCCTCCACTTT | CASSDRQGASPLHF | TRBJ1-6 | many | TRBD1 | TRBV5-1
TGTGCCAGCAGCCCTAATCGGGGCAGGGGCAGGACAGATACGCAGTATTTT | CASSPNRGRGRTDTQYF | TRBJ2-3 | many | NA | TRBV11-2
TGTGCCAGCAGTTTATCCGTACCGGGACCAGCAGCAACCGGGGAGCTGTTTTTT | CASSLSVPGPAATGELFF | TRBJ2-2 | NA | NA | TRBV12-3/TRBV12-4
TGTGCCAGCAGCCGAAACCCCCAGGAAGAAGAGACCCAGTACTTC | CASSRNPQEEETQYF | TRBJ2-5 | many | NA | TRBV7-3
TGTGCCACCAGTGAAACGGGACTAGCGGGAGATTCTGGGGGGGAGCTGTTTTTT | CATSETGLAGDSGGELFF | TRBJ2-2 | many | TRBD2 | TRBV24-1
TGTGCCAGCAGGACACAGGGAAGGAGCTACGAGCAGTACTTC | CASRTQGRSYEQYF | TRBJ2-7 | many | NA | TRBV28
TGTGCCAGCTCACCACCCGGGATTGGGGCCAACGTCCTGACTTTC | CASSPPGIGANVLTF | TRBJ2-6 | NA | NA | TRBV18
TGCGCCAGCAGTGGATTGAGGGCCACAGATACGCAGTATTTT | CASSGLRATDTQYF | TRBJ2-3 | many | NA | TRBV10-2
TGTGCCAGCAGCTTAGCACAGGTTTCCTACGAGCAGTACTTC | CASSLAQVSYEQYF | TRBJ2-7 | NA | NA | TRBV7-8
TGTGCTAGTAATGCGAGGGGCGGCGAGACCCAGTACTTC | CASNARGGETQYF | TRBJ2-5 | many | NA | TRBV12-5
TGTGCCAGCAGCCCCCAGGAGCGGGTCTCCTACGAGCAGTACTTC | CASSPQERVSYEQYF | TRBJ2-7 | many | NA | TRBV11-2
TGTGCCTGGGCCAACTCTAACTATGGCTACACCTTC | CAWANSNYGYTF | TRBJ1-2 | many | NA | TRBV30
TGTGCCAGCAGCCCTTCAGGGAAAGGCGAAAAACTGTTTTTT | CASSPSGKGEKLFF | TRBJ1-4 | few | NA | TRBV27
TGTGCCAGCAGCTTAGCGGGACTAGCGAAGGCCGGGGAGCTGTTTTTT | CASSLAGLAKAGELFF | TRBJ2-2 | many | TRBD2 | TRBV7-9
TGTGCCAGCAGTGAAGTGGGTTACAGCACCTCCTACGAGCAGTACTTC | CASSEVGYSTSYEQYF | TRBJ2-7 | NA | NA | TRBV6-1